These 23 T cell receptor beta chains share one sample of origin, sequenced in a study of T cell changes during pregnancy in multiple sclerosis. Profiling relied on immunoSEQ multiplex PCR, and the TCRdb table lists in-frame clones only, not all of them. The sample has roughly 40,000 clones, around 90% seen once; the top ten hold about 2.1%. The sample was CD4+ T cells from peripheral blood mononuclear cells, taken after pregnancy. The receptors were sampled from a female donor in good health, enrolled as a control in a pregnancy study.

V gene TRBV10-3 combines with J gene TRBJ2-1, with 7 bases lining up with TRBD2. The CDR3 runs 14 residues. V was pared by 7 bases and J by 2 bases, with 5 bases of the junction left unmatched. Germline loops: CDR1 ENHRY, CDR2 SYGVKD. The CDR3 DNA reads TGTGCCATCACCCCGGGAGGCGCCTACAATGAGCAGTTCTTC. Its translation is CAITPGGAYNEQFF.

V is TRBV7-9 and J is TRBJ2-5; 10 bases align to TRBD1. Per the germline V gene, CDR1 is SEHNR and CDR2 is FQNEAQ (reference sequence). The CDR3 has 15 residues. V shed 5 bases, J shed 5 bases, and the junction held 8 bases outside the gene matches. The CDR3: CASSQDRGVEETQYF. In nucleotides, the CDR3 is TGTGCCAGCAGCCAGGACAGGGGGGTTGAGGAGACCCAGTACTTC.

The chain is built from TRBV6-1 and TRBJ1-4; D gene unclear. The length of the CDR3 is 13 residues. Trimming removed 1 base at V and 7 bases at J, with 7 bases between. Germline CDR1 MNHNS, CDR2 SASEGT. CDR3 nucleotides: TGTGCCAGCAGTGAAGAATGGAGTGAAAAACTGTTTTTT. Amino acid sequence: CASSEEWSEKLFF.

The V and J genes are TRBV25-1 and TRBJ2-2; D not certain. V was pared by 0 bases and J by 7 bases, with 3 bases between. The CDR3 has 12 amino acids. Germline loops: CDR1 MGHDK, CDR2 SYGVNS. DNA of the CDR3: TGTGCCAGCAGTGAATACCACGGGGAGCTGTTTTTT. Protein product: CASSEYHGELFF.

The CDR3 here is CASRPTGGTDTQYF. The CDR3, as DNA: TGTGCCAGCAGGCCTACAGGGGGCACAGATACGCAGTATTTT. The J gene is TRBJ2-3, the V gene TRBV11-2; 7 nucleotides match TRBD1. The CDR3 extends over 14 amino acids. V was clipped by 6 bases and J by 1 base; unmatched bases: 4. Germline CDR1 is SGHAT and CDR2 is FQNNGV. Looking up the rest from reference TRBV11-2 and TRBJ2-3 gives the full variable domain: EAGVAQSPRYKIIEKRQSVAFWCNPISGHATLYWYQQILGQGPKLLIQFQNNGVVDDSQLPKDRFSAERLKGVDSTLKIQPAKLEDSAVYLCASRPTGGTDTQYFGPGTRLTVL.

J is TRBJ1-4 and V is TRBV5-1; TRBD1 aligns across 11 bases. The CDR3 extends over 15 amino acids. Unmatched junction bases numbered 7, after V lost 4 bases and J lost 8 bases. Germline lookup yields CDR1 SGHRS and CDR2 YFSETQ. The CDR3 nucleotides read TGCGCCAGCAGCACCGGGACAGGGGGAAGAGAAAAACTGTTTTTT. Encoded protein: CASSTGTGGREKLFF. Based on the CDR3 plus reference TRBV5-1 and TRBJ1-4, the full variable domain is KAGVTQTPRYLIKTRGQQVTLSCSPISGHRSVSWYQQTPGQGLQFLFEYFSETQRNKGNFPGRFSGRQFSNSRSEMNVSTLELGDSALYLCASSTGTGGREKLFFGSGTQLSVL.

The gene calls are TRBV29-1 and TRBJ1-1; maybe TRBD1 (6 bases). This CDR3 region has 14 residues. CDR1 is SQVTM and CDR2 is ANQGSEA in the germline V gene. Trimming stripped 6 bases from V and 6 bases from J, with 20 bases between. This CDR3 is CSVLRGGVRPEAFF. The CDR3 DNA reads as TGCAGCGTCCTCAGGGGAGGGGTGAGGCCTGAAGCTTTCTTT.

The V and J genes are TRBV2 and TRBJ2-7; 10 bases fit TRBD2. The V gene end was trimmed by 6 bases and the J gene end by 1 base; junction bases not matched to a gene: 6. The CDR3 contains 15 residues. Per germline, CDR1 SNHLY and CDR2 FYNNEI. CDR3 sequence reads: CASSSGLASSYEQYF. The CDR3 coding sequence is TGTGCCAGCAGCTCGGGACTAGCGAGTTCCTACGAGCAGTACTTC.

This chain links TRBV19 with TRBJ1-3; no clear D gene. Germline V gives CDR1 LNHDA, CDR2 SQIVND (reference sequence). Between the trimmed V and J ends, which lost 5 bases and 3 bases, there was a span of 8 bases. This CDR3 region has 13 residues. The CDR3 DNA is TGTGCCAGTAGTCCGGGGATTGGAAACACCATATATTTT. It yields the protein CASSPGIGNTIYF.

The rearrangement joins TRBV5-1 to TRBJ1-4; a possible D gene is TRBD1 (6 bases). The CDR3 runs 13 residues. Germline V gene lookup returns CDR1 SGHRS and CDR2 YFSETQ. V lost 7 bases to trimming and J lost 4 bases, with 11 bases between them. The CDR3 is CASLDRNNEKLFF. The CDR3 DNA reads as TGCGCCAGCTTGGACAGAAATAATGAAAAACTGTTTTTT. The entire variable domain, with the rest obtained from reference TRBV5-1 and TRBJ1-4, is as follows: KAGVTQTPRYLIKTRGQQVTLSCSPISGHRSVSWYQQTPGQGLQFLFEYFSETQRNKGNFPGRFSGRQFSNSRSEMNVSTLELGDSALYLCASLDRNNEKLFFGSGTQLSVL.

The chain combines TRBV6-5 with TRBJ2-7; TRBD2 matches at 10 bases. Unmatched junction bases numbered 6, after V lost 6 bases and J lost 1 base. The V gene's germline CDR1 is MNHEY and CDR2 SVGAGI. This CDR3 is 15 amino acids long. The CDR3 nucleotides are TGTGCCAGCAGAAGAAGCGGGAGGGCTTCCTACGAGCAGTACTTC. Translation gives CASRRSGRASYEQYF.

This rearrangement joins TRBV15 to TRBJ2-1; the match to TRBD2 covers 8 bases. Germline V gene data show CDR1 as LNHNV and CDR2 as YYDKDF (reference sequence). The CDR3 spans 17 residues. V lost 3 bases to trimming and J lost 4 bases; unmatched junction nucleotides: 11. CDR3 sequence reads: CATSSSRAGLGYNEQFF. The CDR3 DNA sequence: TGTGCCACCAGCAGTTCGAGGGCGGGACTAGGATACAATGAGCAGTTCTTC. The full variable domain, rest sourced from reference TRBV15 and TRBJ2-1, is DAMVIQNPRYQVTQFGKPVTLSCSQTLNHNVMYWYQQKSSQAPKLLFHYYDKDFNNEADTPDNFQSRRPNTSFCFLDIRSPGLGDTAMYLCATSSSRAGLGYNEQFFGPGTRLTVL.

J is TRBJ2-5 and V is TRBV7-2, with D uncertain. CDR1 and CDR2 (germline): SGHTA, FQGNSA. The CDR3 has 13 residues. V was trimmed by 0 bases and J by 5 bases, leaving 7 bases between them. The chain's CDR3 is CASSLAVSETQYF. Here the CDR3 DNA reads TGTGCCAGCAGCTTAGCGGTCAGTGAGACCCAGTACTTC.

This chain connects TRBV5-1 to TRBJ1-3; D is uncertain. This CDR3 has 14 residues. The V and J ends lost 0 bases and 0 bases respectively, with 4 bases between them. In germline, CDR1 is SGHRS, CDR2 YFSETQ. CDR3 sequence (DNA): TGCGCCAGCAGCTTGGCCAGCTCTGGAAACACCATATATTTT. This translates into CASSLASSGNTIYF.

The V call is TRBV28, the J call TRBJ2-1; TRBD1 aligns across 9 bases. V dropped 2 bases and J dropped 6; count of bases not matched to a gene: 5. CDR1 and CDR2 (germline): MDHEN, SYDVKM. There are 15 residues in the CDR3. The CDR3 coding sequence is TGTGCCAGCAGTTTAGGACAGGGGAACTCCAATGAGCAGTTCTTC. As protein: CASSLGQGNSNEQFF. Together with reference TRBV28 and TRBJ2-1, the CDR3 gives the full variable domain: DVKVTQSSRYLVKRTGEKVFLECVQDMDHENMFWYRQDPGLGLRLIYFSYDVKMKEKGDIPEGYSVSREKKERFSLILESASTNQTSMYLCASSLGQGNSNEQFFGPGTRLTVL.

CDR3 in amino acids: CASSTTRQSRSFYNEQFF. The CDR3 coding sequence is TGTGCCAGTAGTACTACCAGACAGTCCCGGTCCTTCTACAATGAGCAGTTCTTC. The V and J genes are TRBV19 and TRBJ2-1, with D possibly being TRBD1 (5 bases). The CDR3 consists of 18 residues. V lost 4 bases and J 3 bases, leaving 22 bases between the germline ends. Germline V gene sequence: CDR1 LNHDA, CDR2 SQIVND (reference sequence).

J is TRBJ2-2 and V is TRBV9; D possibly corresponds to TRBD2 (5 bases). V shed 3 bases and J shed 6 bases, with 12 bases lying between them. The germline gives CDR1 SGDLS, CDR2 YYNGEE. This CDR3 is built from 14 residues. The CDR3 sequence: CASSGIGGAGELFF. In nucleotides, the CDR3 is TGTGCCAGCAGCGGAATAGGAGGAGCCGGGGAGCTGTTTTTT.

The CDR3 DNA reads TGTGCCAGCAGCCAAGACAGGGACAATTCACCCCTCCACTTT. Its translation: CASSQDRDNSPLHF. The chain combines TRBV7-8 with TRBJ1-6; 7 bases are a match to TRBD1. The CDR3 consists of 14 residues. Germline V gives CDR1 SGHVS, CDR2 FQNEAQ. Germline trimming cut 5 bases from V and 7 bases from J; bases unmatched to any gene: 5.

V is TRBV6-5 and J is TRBJ2-1, with TRBD1 matching over 9 bases. Trimming cost V 8 bases and J 8 bases; bases outside gene matches: 10. The length of the CDR3 is 14 residues. The V gene's germline CDR1 is MNHEY and CDR2 SVGAGI. This CDR3 is CASGIGGQGYEQFF. The DNA for the CDR3 is TGTGCCAGCGGAATTGGGGGACAGGGCTATGAGCAGTTCTTC.

The V gene is TRBV28, the J gene TRBJ1-1; 8 nucleotides match TRBD1. This CDR3 is 16 amino acids long. V was clipped by 5 bases and J by 1 base; unmatched bases: 9. Germline CDR1 MDHEN, CDR2 SYDVKM. The CDR3 nucleotides read TGTGCCAGCAGTATCGACAGGGGCCTCAGGAACACTGAAGCTTTCTTT. This gives the protein CASSIDRGLRNTEAFF.

The rearrangement joins TRBV27 to TRBJ1-2, with TRBD1 identical over 11 bases. Per the germline V gene, CDR1 is MNHEY and CDR2 is SMNVEV (reference sequence). The CDR3 is 15 residues long. V was clipped by 5 bases and J by 2 bases; unmatched bases: 4. The CDR3 spells CASSAWTGGNYGYTF. CDR3 DNA: TGTGCCAGCAGTGCCTGGACAGGGGGCAACTATGGCTACACCTTC.

The chain is built from TRBV28 and TRBJ1-1, with D possibly TRBD1 on 6 matching bases. Trimming cost V 10 bases and J 8 bases, with 17 bases left between them. Germline V gene sequence: CDR1 MDHEN, CDR2 SYDVKM. The CDR3 runs to 12 residues. DNA of the CDR3: TGTGCCACCGTAGAGGGGGTTACAGAAGCTTTCTTT. Amino acids: CATVEGVTEAFF. Full variable domain (rest looked up from reference TRBV28 and TRBJ1-1): DVKVTQSSRYLVKRTGEKVFLECVQDMDHENMFWYRQDPGLGLRLIYFSYDVKMKEKGDIPEGYSVSREKKERFSLILESASTNQTSMYLCATVEGVTEAFFGQGTRLTVV.

The chain employs TRBV18 and TRBJ2-4; 11 positions agree with TRBD1. In germline, CDR1 is KGHSH, CDR2 LQKENI. V lost 3 bases and J lost 8; bases outside the gene matches: 6. The CDR3 has 15 amino acids. CDR3 amino acids: CASSPGGQGADIQYF. CDR3 DNA: TGTGCCAGCTCACCGGGAGGACAGGGGGCTGACATTCAGTACTTC.